This T cell receptor beta chain comes out of a study of technical replicates of blood from a handful of donors (dated by TCRdb to 2017 to 2019). Preparation of the library involved the immunoSEQ multiplex PCR assay. In TCRdb, the immuneACCESS table is reduced to in-frame sequences with V and J assigned. These tables do not hold every clone; where another copy was compared, an unresolved V gene accounts for under half, and the others remain unexplained. For this sample the table gives 65,000 to 85,000 clones, of which about 98% were detected only once. About 0.15% of the sample lies in the top ten. Comment on this clone: The specificity of this receptor is unknown. Nothing much larger sits one base from this clone, and base qualities are not available.

The germline V gene gives CDR1 as MGHRA and CDR2 as YSYEKL. The CDR3 sequence holds 13 residues, the cysteine and phenylalanine included. The kept DNA is CDR3 alone, 39 bases in frame from the first base. Trimming removed 5 bases from V and 4 bases from J, leaving 10 bases between the germline ends. Sequencing was performed on T cells isolated from PBMCs. The TCR originated in a human donor in good health. The chain employs TRBV4-1 and TRBJ2-3; the D gene is not confidently resolved. The CDR3 region: CASSSKSPDTQYF. In nucleotides, the sequence is TGCGCCAGCAGCTCTAAATCCCCAGATACGCAGTATTTT.